This T cell receptor beta chain was documented in a study of blood T cell repertoires in COVID-19. The repertoire was sequenced with immunoSEQ multiplex PCR; TCRdb's copy has only in-frame clones and lacks some. Altogether hundreds of thousands of clones are present, around 84% being singletons, with the ten largest covering over 2.5%. V shed 2 bases and J 6 bases; nucleotides not matched to a gene: 6. The CDR3 has 15 amino acids. Germline CDR1 MDHEN, CDR2 SYDVKM. This TCR came from a man in his 60s with acute or convalescent COVID-19. Sequenced input: peripheral blood. The chain carries TRBV28 and TRBJ2-4; 8 bases are shared with TRBD1. CDR3 residues: CASSLVAGGRNIQYF. The DNA for the CDR3 is TGTGCCAGCAGTTTAGTGGCAGGGGGCAGAAACATTCAGTACTTC.